Included here is one T cell receptor beta chain sequence, with context. Repertoires were generated with immunoSEQ multiplex PCR, while TCRdb's copy carries only in-frame clones and drops some. The sample consists of about 250,000 clones, about four fifths of them appearing once. The data originate from a study of blood T cell repertoires in COVID-19. Sequenced input: peripheral blood. This TCR was recovered from a man at least 80 years old with acute or convalescent COVID-19.

The CDR3 DNA sequence: TGTGCCAGCAGCTTAGCCGGACAGGGGAAAAACATTCAGTACTTC. Amino acid sequence: CASSLAGQGKNIQYF. This chain links TRBV7-8 with TRBJ2-4, with TRBD1 matching over 9 bases. Germline-derived CDR1 and CDR2 are SGHVS and FQNEAQ. With V trimmed by 0 bases and J by 4 bases, 1 base remained unmatched. This CDR3 has 15 amino acids.